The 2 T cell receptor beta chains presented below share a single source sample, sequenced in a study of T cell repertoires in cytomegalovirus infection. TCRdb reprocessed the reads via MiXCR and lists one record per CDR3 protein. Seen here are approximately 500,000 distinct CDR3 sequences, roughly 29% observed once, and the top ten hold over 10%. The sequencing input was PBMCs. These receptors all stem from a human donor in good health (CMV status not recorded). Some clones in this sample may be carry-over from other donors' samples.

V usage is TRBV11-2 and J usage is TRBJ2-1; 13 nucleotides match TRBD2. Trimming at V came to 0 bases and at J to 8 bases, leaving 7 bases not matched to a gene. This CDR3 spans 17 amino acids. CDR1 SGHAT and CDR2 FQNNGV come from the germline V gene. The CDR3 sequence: CASSLDEGLAGRYEQFF. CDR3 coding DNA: TGTGCCAGCAGCTTAGACGAGGGACTAGCGGGAAGGTATGAGCAGTTCTTC.

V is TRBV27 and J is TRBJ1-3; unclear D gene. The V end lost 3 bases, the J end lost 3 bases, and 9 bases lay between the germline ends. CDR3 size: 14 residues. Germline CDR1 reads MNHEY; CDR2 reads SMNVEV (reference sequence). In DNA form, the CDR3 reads TGTGCCAGCAGTTTCGGCCAGTTTGGAAACACCATATATTTT. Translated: CASSFGQFGNTIYF.